Each of the 27 T cell receptor beta chains below was sequenced from the same sample in a study of human T cells and chemical hapten exposure. MiXCR, applied by TCRdb to the RACE reads, yields one record per CDR3 protein. Seen here are some 93,000 distinct CDR3 sequences, about 8.7% observed once, and the top ten hold 2.9%. Time point: healthy volunteer bleed at 2 weeks. Total RNA came from unfractionated whole blood. Sequenced: whole blood. The origin of the receptors is a female donor in good health. Some clones in this sample may be carry-over from other donors' samples.

The J gene is TRBJ2-7, the V gene TRBV29-1; D is possibly TRBD1 (5 bases). V gave up 7 bases and J gave up 2 bases, with 12 bases separating them. The CDR3 length is 12 residues. Germline lookup yields CDR1 SQVTM and CDR2 ANQGSEA. CDR3 nucleotide sequence: TGCAGCGCGTTGACAGAGCCCTACGAGCAGTACTTC. Its translation: CSALTEPYEQYF.

The sample holds many counts of this clonotype. V is TRBV19 and J is TRBJ2-1; D remains ambiguous. Germline lookup yields CDR1 LNHDA and CDR2 SQIVND (reference sequence). The CDR3 loop spans 16 amino acids. Trimming removed 3 bases at V and 0 bases at J, with 12 bases between. In nucleotides, the CDR3 is TGTGCCAGTAGTATTGGAGCCGCCTACTCCTACAATGAGCAGTTCTTC. Amino acids: CASSIGAAYSYNEQFF.

CDR3 nucleotide sequence: TGCAGCGTTCAACCAATAGCGGGCACAGATACGCAGTATTTT. Its protein product is CSVQPIAGTDTQYF. This chain links TRBV29-1 with TRBJ2-3; D is possibly TRBD2 (6 bases). The germline V gene has CDR1 SQVTM and CDR2 ANQGSEA. The CDR3 consists of 14 residues. The V gene lost 5 bases and the J gene lost 1 base, with 13 bases spanning the gap.

This clonotype showed up just once. V gene TRBV11-2 combines with J gene TRBJ2-1, with D perhaps TRBD2 (6 bases). Trimming took off 4 bases at V and 5 bases at J, with 12 bases between the two ends. The CDR3 covers 14 residues. CDR1 and CDR2 (germline): SGHAT, FQNNGV. In DNA form, the CDR3 reads TGTGCCAGCAGCTGGGACTCTGGTGACAATGAGCAGTTCTTC. Translating it yields CASSWDSGDNEQFF.

V gene TRBV28 combines with J gene TRBJ1-3, with D unclear. CDR1 MDHEN and CDR2 SYDVKM come from the germline V gene. The CDR3 extends over 16 amino acids. Trimming took 5 bases from V and 0 from J, leaving 14 bases between them. CDR3 amino acids: CASSRTNFHSGNTIYF. Written as DNA, the CDR3 is TGTGCCAGCAGTCGGACTAACTTTCACTCTGGAAACACCATATATTTT.

In its sample, this clonotype was seen a few times. The rearrangement links TRBV14 to TRBJ1-2, with 7 positions matching TRBD1. The CDR3 length is 16 residues. From germline, CDR1 is SGHDN and CDR2 FVKESK. V gave up 4 bases and J gave up 4 bases; unmatched junction bases: 12. CDR3 in amino acids: CASSPTSPGTAYGYTF. CDR3 coding DNA: TGTGCCAGCAGCCCTACAAGTCCCGGGACAGCCTATGGCTACACCTTC. Based on the CDR3 plus reference TRBV14 and TRBJ1-2, the full variable domain is EAGVTQFPSHSVIEKGQTVTLRCDPISGHDNLYWYRRVMGKEIKFLLHFVKESKQDESGMPNNRFLAERTGGTYSTLKVQPAELEDSGVYFCASSPTSPGTAYGYTFGSGTRLTVV.

The CDR3 loop is CASSIGGKTQYF. The CDR3 region has the DNA TGTGCCAGCAGCATTGGAGGGAAGACCCAGTACTTC. V and J are TRBV9 and TRBJ2-5, with D tentatively TRBD2 (6 bases). Trimming removed 4 bases from V and 6 bases from J, with 10 bases in between. This CDR3 has 12 amino acids. Germline V gives CDR1 SGDLS, CDR2 YYNGEE.

The chain combines TRBV2 with TRBJ2-1, with 8 nucleotides matching TRBD1. The junction had 0 bases not matched to a gene; V was cut back by 6 bases and J by 2 bases. The CDR3 covers 13 residues. The germline gives CDR1 SNHLY, CDR2 FYNNEI. Here the CDR3 DNA reads TGTGCCAGCAGGGGACAGGCCTACAATGAGCAGTTCTTC. Its protein is CASRGQAYNEQFF. The full variable domain, in which reference TRBV2 and TRBJ2-1 provide the parts outside the CDR3, is EPEVTQTPSHQVTQMGQEVILRCVPISNHLYFYWYRQILGQKVEFLVSFYNNEISEKSEIFDDQFSVERPDGSNFTLKIRSTKLEDSAMYFCASRGQAYNEQFFGPGTRLTVL.

This CDR3 is CSAIPTSSRSTDTQYF. The CDR3 DNA reads TGCAGTGCTATCCCTACTAGCAGCCGTAGCACAGATACGCAGTATTTT. The chain uses TRBV20-1 and TRBJ2-3, with a tentative D call TRBD2 (6 bases). Trimming removed 4 bases at V and 0 bases at J, with 17 bases between. Per germline, CDR1 DFQATT and CDR2 SNEGSKA (reference sequence). The CDR3 length is 16 residues.

The chain has TRBV19 and TRBJ1-1; the D is unclear. The CDR3 is 14 residues long. Trimming left V 7 bases short and J 0 bases short, with 12 bases between. Germline CDR1 and CDR2: LNHDA and SQIVND (reference sequence). In DNA, the CDR3 is TGTGCCAGTAAATCAGCTTCTTTGAACACTGAAGCTTTCTTT. Its translation is CASKSASLNTEAFF.

This chain links TRBV2 with TRBJ1-1; TRBD1 aligns across 7 bases. The CDR3 length is 16 residues. CDR1 and CDR2 (germline): SNHLY, FYNNEI. V lost 10 bases, J lost 1 base, and 15 bases stayed unmatched. Here the CDR3 reads CAIDDGGQPQNTEAFF. The CDR3 DNA reads TGTGCCATCGACGATGGGGGACAGCCACAGAACACTGAAGCTTTCTTT.

The chain uses TRBV7-3 and TRBJ2-3; D not certain. V shed 2 bases and J shed 2 bases, with 11 bases lying between them. This CDR3 contains 15 residues. Germline lookup yields CDR1 SGHTA and CDR2 FQGTGA. CDR3 bases: TGTGCCAGCAGCTTATTGGGTAGCCTCACAGATACGCAGTATTTT. Protein: CASSLLGSLTDTQYF.

This clonotype was picked up many times. The J gene is TRBJ1-1, the V gene TRBV13, with 9 positions matching TRBD1. Losses at the gene ends were 3 bases for V and 6 bases for J; bases not matched to a gene: 5. Germline CDR1 PRHDT, CDR2 FYEKMQ (reference sequence). The CDR3 loop spans 14 amino acids. The CDR3 region is CASSLGQGSAEAFF. Here the CDR3 DNA reads TGTGCCAGCAGCTTGGGACAGGGAAGTGCTGAAGCTTTCTTT.

This sequence joins TRBV5-1 and TRBJ2-1; weak D call: TRBD2 (5 bases). The CDR3 loop spans 15 amino acids. The V and J ends lost 0 bases and 6 bases respectively, with 13 bases between them. CDR1 and CDR2 (germline): SGHRS, YFSETQ. CDR3 DNA sequence: TGCGCCAGCAGCTTGGTTGCGGGTTTTTTCAATGAGCAGTTCTTC. Its translation is CASSLVAGFFNEQFF.

This clonotype appeared many times. The chain uses TRBV5-1 and TRBJ1-6, with unresolved D. This CDR3 is 12 amino acids long. Between the trimmed V and J ends, which lost 4 bases and 7 bases, there was a span of 6 bases. Germline loops: CDR1 SGHRS, CDR2 YFSETQ. The CDR3 loop reads CASSVLNSPLHF. The DNA of the CDR3 is TGCGCCAGCAGCGTCTTAAATTCACCCCTCCACTTT.

The rearrangement links TRBV29-1 to TRBJ2-2; the D is unclear. Germline CDR1 reads SQVTM; CDR2 reads ANQGSEA. V was trimmed by 6 bases and J by 5 bases, leaving 16 bases between them. The CDR3 has 14 residues. CDR3 bases: TGCAGCGTGGCGGTGTGGGTCGGAACCGGGGAGCTGTTTTTT. Translating it yields CSVAVWVGTGELFF.

The chain has TRBV12-3 or TRBV12-4 and TRBJ2-7, with D maybe TRBD2 (5 bases). The CDR3 spans 14 residues. Trimming cost V 0 bases and J 4 bases, with 10 bases left between them. For the CDR3, the DNA is TGTGCCAGCAGTTTAGCCGGGATCTTGTACGAGCAGTACTTC. Encoded protein: CASSLAGILYEQYF.

This clonotype was counted at least ten times. This chain joins TRBV12-3 or TRBV12-4 and TRBJ2-1; a weak D match, TRBD2 (6 bases). CDR3 length equals 11 residues. The V gene lost 5 bases and the J gene lost 7 bases, with 6 bases spanning the gap. Here the CDR3 reads CASSGGNEQFF. Here the CDR3 DNA reads TGTGCCAGCAGTGGGGGGAATGAGCAGTTCTTC.

This clonotype was seen many times. The rearrangement uses TRBV14 and TRBJ1-4; D call uncertain. Germline V lookup: CDR1 SGHDN, CDR2 FVKESK. This CDR3 has 15 amino acids. The ends were cut back, 5 bases at V and 0 bases at J, with 10 bases in the middle. The CDR3 reads CASSSLKTTNEKLFF. CDR3 DNA: TGTGCCAGCAGCTCACTAAAAACAACTAATGAAAAACTGTTTTTT.

This sequence joins TRBV24-1 and TRBJ2-2, with TRBD1 matching 9 bases. The CDR3 has 17 amino acids. The junction had 10 bases not matched to a gene; V was cut back by 4 bases and J by 5 bases. Germline loops: CDR1 KGHDR, CDR2 SFDVKD. The CDR3 protein is CATSESTGTGNTGELFF. CDR3 nucleotides: TGTGCCACCAGTGAGTCGACCGGGACAGGGAATACCGGGGAGCTGTTTTTT.

This clonotype was counted only a few times. The chain recombines TRBV29-1 with TRBJ1-1; TRBD1 aligns across 7 bases. CDR1 SQVTM and CDR2 ANQGSEA come from the germline V gene. CDR3 length equals 13 residues. J lost 4 bases, V lost 7 bases, and 9 bases had no gene match. DNA of the CDR3: TGCAGCGCGGACCCAGGGGGTATCACTGAAGCTTTCTTT. This gives the protein CSADPGGITEAFF.

This clonotype has a handful of counts. The genes are TRBV28 and TRBJ1-5, with unresolved D. Looked up from germline, CDR1 is MDHEN and CDR2 is SYDVKM. This CDR3 comprises 15 residues. Trimming pared 6 bases from V and 3 bases from J, leaving 15 bases between. The CDR3 loop is CASSMTDGFNQPQHF. As DNA, the CDR3 is TGTGCCAGCAGCATGACGGACGGATTCAATCAGCCCCAGCATTTT.

Only a few counts were recorded for this clonotype. V and J are TRBV11-2 and TRBJ2-3; D is uncertain. V was cut by 2 bases and J by 6 bases, with 6 bases left in between. The CDR3 is 12 residues long. The germline V gene has CDR1 SGHAT and CDR2 FQNNGV. CDR3 DNA sequence: TGTGCCAGCAGCTTAACGGCTGATACGCAGTATTTT. Translated, it gives CASSLTADTQYF.

The chain has TRBV29-1 and TRBJ2-2; 7 bases are shared with TRBD2. The CDR3 is 13 residues long. Looked up from germline, CDR1 is SQVTM and CDR2 is ANQGSEA. J gave up 8 bases and V 7 bases, and 10 bases lay outside the gene matches. The CDR3 reads CSASREDGGELFF. DNA for the CDR3: TGCAGCGCCAGTCGGGAGGATGGGGGGGAGCTGTTTTTT.

Only a few counts were recorded for this clonotype. The chain combines TRBV5-4 with TRBJ2-3, with TRBD1 matching 8 bases. From germline, CDR1 is SGHNT and CDR2 YYREEE (reference sequence). This CDR3 is built from 14 residues. Trimming removed 3 bases from V and 6 bases from J; junction bases left unmatched: 6. This chain's CDR3 is CASSYGQGTDTQYF. The CDR3 DNA follows: TGTGCCAGCAGCTACGGACAGGGAACGGATACGCAGTATTTT.

V usage is TRBV28 and J usage is TRBJ2-6, with TRBD1 as a possible D gene (5 bases). CDR1 MDHEN and CDR2 SYDVKM come from the germline V gene. The CDR3 contains 18 residues. V was trimmed by 2 bases and J by 0 bases, leaving 14 bases between them. The CDR3 protein is CASSLRTRTHSGANVLTF. The CDR3, as DNA: TGTGCCAGCAGTTTACGGACACGAACACACTCTGGGGCCAACGTCCTGACTTTC.

The rearrangement uses TRBV7-7 and TRBJ2-5; 15 nucleotides agree with TRBD2. The germline V gene encodes CDR1 SSHAT and CDR2 FNYEAQ (reference sequence). The CDR3 contains 15 residues. J lost 9 bases, V lost 5 bases, and 7 bases had no gene match. The CDR3 spells CASSGGLAGGRAQYF. CDR3 nucleotide sequence: TGTGCCAGCAGCGGCGGACTAGCGGGAGGGCGGGCCCAGTACTTC. Drawing the rest from reference TRBV7-7 and TRBJ2-5, the complete variable domain is GAGVSQSPRYKVTKRGQDVTLRCDPISSHATLYWYQQALGQGPEFLTYFNYEAQPDKSGLPSDRFSAERPEGSISTLTIQRTEQRDSAMYRCASSGGLAGGRAQYFGPGTRLLVL.